The 25 T cell receptor beta chains reported below all come from one sample, sequenced in a study of identifying expanded T cells in peripheral blood. TCRdb's table, derived via immunoSEQ multiplex PCR, lists solely in-frame clones and lacks some. The table lists under 150,000 clones, approximately 86% of them singletons, with more than 7% in the top ten. The sequenced sample was blood. The origin of the receptors is a person aged 18 to 70 in good health.

This chain joins TRBV7-2 and TRBJ1-2; D not resolved. CDR3 length: 14 amino acids. From germline, CDR1 is SGHTA and CDR2 FQGNSA. With 5 bases removed from V and 6 bases from J, the gap between germline ends came to 16 bases. CDR3 DNA: TGTGCCAGCAGCGAATGGAGGGCAGTTCATGGCTACACCTTC. It codes for CASSEWRAVHGYTF.

This clone has only one observation. V gene TRBV7-3 combines with J gene TRBJ2-1, with a possible D match to TRBD1 (6 bases). CDR1 is SGHTA and CDR2 is FQGTGA in the germline V gene. The V gene lost 4 bases and the J gene lost 12 bases, with 16 bases spanning the gap. This CDR3 has 13 amino acids. Written as DNA, the CDR3 is TGTGCCAGCAGCTCGGTAGGGACACTGGGGCAGTTCTTC. Protein product: CASSSVGTLGQFF.

J is TRBJ1-1 and V is TRBV5-8; TRBD1 is a possible D gene (6 bases). CDR1 and CDR2 from the germline V gene are SGHTS and YDEGEE. This CDR3 comprises 12 residues. The V and J ends lost 3 bases and 6 bases respectively, with 9 bases between them. CDR3 loop: CASSWTVAEAFF. In nucleotides, the CDR3 is TGTGCCAGCAGCTGGACAGTCGCTGAAGCTTTCTTT.

The chain has TRBV12-5 and TRBJ1-3; possibly TRBD1 for D (6 bases). Trimming stripped 1 base from V and 2 bases from J, with 9 bases between. The CDR3 loop spans 15 amino acids. Germline CDR1 reads LGHNT; CDR2 reads FRNRAP. CDR3 amino acids: CASGLGTGPGNTIYF. The CDR3 DNA is TGTGCTAGTGGTTTGGGCACAGGGCCTGGAAACACCATATATTTT.

This rearrangement joins TRBV25-1 to TRBJ1-1, with D perhaps matching TRBD1 (6 bases). CDR3 size: 11 residues. The V gene lost 4 bases and the J gene lost 7 bases, with 7 bases spanning the gap. Germline values: CDR1 MGHDK, CDR2 SYGVNS. CDR3 loop: CASSGGGEAFF. Here the CDR3 DNA reads TGTGCCAGCAGTGGAGGGGGTGAAGCTTTCTTT.

The J gene is TRBJ2-7, the V gene TRBV7-8, with TRBD1 matching 7 bases. CDR1 and CDR2 (germline): SGHVS, FQNEAQ. After removal of 5 bases from V and 6 bases from J, the junction contained 4 bases not matched to a gene. This CDR3 contains 12 residues. DNA of the CDR3: TGTGCCAGCAGCCTCCCAGGGGGCGAGCAGTACTTC. It specifies CASSLPGGEQYF.

The chain has TRBV18 and TRBJ1-6, with a weak D call TRBD1 (6 bases). Per the germline V gene, CDR1 is KGHSH and CDR2 is LQKENI. V lost 4 bases, J lost 0 bases, and 13 bases lay in between. This CDR3 spans 17 amino acids. The CDR3 coding sequence is TGTGCCAGCTCACTCCAGGGGCGAAGCTCCTATAATTCACCCCTCCACTTT. Translating gives CASSLQGRSSYNSPLHF.

There are a few counts of this clone. V usage is TRBV6-4 and J usage is TRBJ1-5; unclear D gene. The CDR3 runs 13 residues. CDR1 and CDR2 (germline): MRHNA, SNTAGT. Trimming left V 0 bases short and J 11 bases short, with 11 bases between. The CDR3 region is CASSDSLSGAQHF. DNA of the CDR3: TGTGCCAGCAGTGACTCTCTTAGCGGGGCCCAGCATTTT.

The chain couples TRBV20-1 to TRBJ1-2; D gene ambiguous. V was clipped by 4 bases and J by 2 bases, with 5 bases between them. The CDR3 is 11 amino acids. Germline assignment: CDR1 DFQATT and CDR2 SNEGSKA (reference sequence). This CDR3 is CSAIQNYGYTF. CDR3 DNA sequence: TGCAGTGCTATACAGAACTATGGCTACACCTTC.

The rearrangement joins TRBV15 to TRBJ2-7; unclear D gene. CDR3 length equals 12 residues. The V gene lost 6 bases and the J gene lost 5 bases, with 11 bases spanning the gap. Germline CDR1 is LNHNV and CDR2 is YYDKDF (reference sequence). CDR3 coding DNA: TGTGCCACCAGAGGGCTGAACCACGAGCAGTACTTC. Translated, it gives CATRGLNHEQYF.

The DNA for the CDR3 is TGTGCCAGCAGCTTAGATGCGGCAGGGAATGGCTACACCTTC. Translating it yields CASSLDAAGNGYTF. This sequence joins TRBV11-3 and TRBJ1-2; possibly TRBD1 for D (5 bases). CDR3 length equals 14 residues. From germline, CDR1 is SGHNT and CDR2 YENEEA. Trimming cost V 0 bases and J 6 bases, with 11 bases left between them.

The genes are TRBV2 and TRBJ2-7; tentatively, D is TRBD2 (6 bases). The V end was cut by 8 bases, the J end by 2 bases, with 16 bases between. The germline CDR1 and CDR2 sequences are SNHLY and FYNNEI. The CDR3 totals 14 residues. The CDR3 here is CASRLGGVPYEQYF. The CDR3 DNA is TGTGCCAGCCGCCTTGGCGGGGTTCCCTACGAGCAGTACTTC.

This chain connects TRBV7-2 to TRBJ2-7; 9 bases map to TRBD1. This CDR3 spans 16 amino acids. J lost 0 bases, V lost 5 bases, and 8 bases had no gene match. Germline CDR1 and CDR2: SGHTA and FQGNSA. Here the CDR3 DNA reads TGTGCCAGCAGCAGAGGGACAGGGCTTAGCTCCTACGAGCAGTACTTC. This sequence encodes CASSRGTGLSSYEQYF.

The genes are TRBV11-2 and TRBJ2-7; 9 bases agree with TRBD2. The CDR3 is 15 residues long. With V trimmed by 5 bases and J by 0 bases, 5 bases remained unmatched. CDR1 and CDR2 from the germline V gene are SGHAT and FQNNGV. CDR3 amino acids: CASSGREGPSYEQYF. As DNA, the CDR3 is TGTGCCAGCAGCGGGCGGGAGGGCCCCTCCTACGAGCAGTACTTC.

This chain connects TRBV27 to TRBJ2-5; D is ambiguous. Looked up from germline, CDR1 is MNHEY and CDR2 is SMNVEV (reference sequence). V was clipped by 6 bases and J by 4 bases, with 6 bases between them. The CDR3 consists of 11 residues. DNA of the CDR3: TGTGCCAGCAGAGTCGGAGAGACCCAGTACTTC. This gives the protein CASRVGETQYF.

This chain joins TRBV6-5 and TRBJ2-7, with 13 bases identical to TRBD2. Trimming cost V 2 bases and J 7 bases; bases outside gene matches: 5. Germline V gene lookup returns CDR1 MNHEY and CDR2 SVGAGI. The CDR3 is 15 residues long. CDR3 region: CASSYVAGLAGEQYF. As DNA, the CDR3 is TGTGCCAGCAGTTACGTAGCGGGACTAGCGGGAGAGCAGTACTTC.

The CDR3 region is CAITSSDNEKLFF. The CDR3 DNA reads TGTGCCATCACGAGCAGCGATAATGAAAAACTGTTTTTT. V is TRBV10-3 and J is TRBJ1-4; D call uncertain. The CDR3 covers 13 residues. V was cut by 7 bases and J by 4 bases, with 10 bases left in between. Germline V gene sequence: CDR1 ENHRY, CDR2 SYGVKD.

The rearrangement uses TRBV15 and TRBJ1-1, with TRBD1 as a possible D gene (6 bases). Germline CDR1 and CDR2: LNHNV and YYDKDF (reference sequence). V was pared by 4 bases and J by 0 bases, with 9 bases between. The CDR3 loop spans 14 amino acids. The CDR3 coding sequence is TGTGCCACCAGCAAGGACAGAATGAACACTGAAGCTTTCTTT. As protein: CATSKDRMNTEAFF.

This sequence joins TRBV5-1 and TRBJ1-2; unclear D gene. The CDR3 loop spans 13 amino acids. Germline V gives CDR1 SGHRS, CDR2 YFSETQ. V dropped 5 bases and J dropped 6 bases, with 14 bases sitting between them. In DNA, the CDR3 is TGCGCCAGCAGTTTCACAGATGCCCATGGCTACACCTTC. Protein sequence: CASSFTDAHGYTF.

The chain joins TRBV11-3 to TRBJ2-2; D is unclear. This CDR3 comprises 15 residues. CDR1 and CDR2 from the germline V gene are SGHNT and YENEEA. V was cut by 2 bases and J by 4 bases, with 11 bases left in between. CDR3: CASSLSFGFTGELFF. CDR3 sequence (DNA): TGTGCCAGCAGCTTAAGCTTCGGATTCACCGGGGAGCTGTTTTTT.

The genes are TRBV11-2 and TRBJ2-7; 11 positions agree with TRBD1. Germline CDR1 reads SGHAT; CDR2 reads FQNNGV. The CDR3 is 16 residues long. The trim removed 1 base at V and 4 bases at J, leaving 6 bases unmatched. The CDR3 bases are TGTGCCAGCAGCTTAGGGCCCGGACAGGGGGCTTACGAGCAGTACTTC. Translated: CASSLGPGQGAYEQYF. Full variable domain (outside the CDR3, taken from reference TRBV11-2 and TRBJ2-7): EAGVAQSPRYKIIEKRQSVAFWCNPISGHATLYWYQQILGQGPKLLIQFQNNGVVDDSQLPKDRFSAERLKGVDSTLKIQPAKLEDSAVYLCASSLGPGQGAYEQYFGPGTRLTVT.

The chain employs TRBV5-5 and TRBJ1-1; perhaps TRBD1 as D (6 bases). CDR1 is SGHKS and CDR2 is YYEKEE in the germline V gene (reference sequence). This CDR3 is 14 amino acids long. V lost 3 bases, J lost 1 base, and 10 bases lay in between. For the CDR3, the DNA is TGTGCCAGCAGCTATGTAGGGGGGAACACTGAAGCTTTCTTT. This sequence encodes CASSYVGGNTEAFF.

This chain uses TRBV5-1 with TRBJ2-5, with D possibly being TRBD1 (5 bases). Trimming shortened V by 0 bases and J by 7 bases, and 19 bases separated the two germline ends. The CDR3 spans 16 residues. CDR1 is SGHRS, CDR2 YFSETQ, per germline. The CDR3 is CASSLVQGAPSRTQYF. CDR3 nucleotides: TGCGCCAGCAGCTTGGTTCAGGGCGCCCCAAGTAGGACCCAGTACTTC.

The chain couples TRBV30 to TRBJ1-2, with D possibly matching TRBD1 (6 bases). V lost 0 bases and J 5 bases, leaving 16 bases between the germline ends. CDR3 size: 15 residues. From germline, CDR1 is GTSNPN and CDR2 SVGIG (reference sequence). The CDR3 DNA reads TGTGCCTGGAGTGTACTGGGTGCAGGGGATTATGGCTACACCTTC. Its translation is CAWSVLGAGDYGYTF.

The chain links TRBV18 to TRBJ1-3; D gene unclear. V was pared by 2 bases and J by 4 bases, with 6 bases between. The CDR3 contains 13 residues. Germline CDR1 KGHSH, CDR2 LQKENI. The CDR3 coding sequence is TGTGCCAGCTCACCAGGGCCCGGAAACACCATATATTTT. Translating gives CASSPGPGNTIYF. Drawing the rest from reference TRBV18 and TRBJ1-3, the complete variable domain is NAGVMQNPRHLVRRRGQEARLRCSPMKGHSHVYWYRQLPEEGLKFMVYLQKENIIDESGMPKERFSAEFPKEGPSILRIQQVVRGDSAAYFCASSPGPGNTIYFGEGSWLTVV.